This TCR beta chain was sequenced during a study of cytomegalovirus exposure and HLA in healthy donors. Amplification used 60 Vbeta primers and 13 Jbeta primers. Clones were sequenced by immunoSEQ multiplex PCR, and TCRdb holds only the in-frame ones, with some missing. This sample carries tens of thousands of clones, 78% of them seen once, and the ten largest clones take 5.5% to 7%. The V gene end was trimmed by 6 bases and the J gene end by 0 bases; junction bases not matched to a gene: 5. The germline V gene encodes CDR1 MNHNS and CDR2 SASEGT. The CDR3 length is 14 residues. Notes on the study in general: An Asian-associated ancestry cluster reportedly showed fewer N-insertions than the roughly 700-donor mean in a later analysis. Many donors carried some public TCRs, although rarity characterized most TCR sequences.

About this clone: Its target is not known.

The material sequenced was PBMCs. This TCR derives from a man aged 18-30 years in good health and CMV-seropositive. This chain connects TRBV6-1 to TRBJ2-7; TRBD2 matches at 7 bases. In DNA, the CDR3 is TGTGCCAGCAGGGGGGGGTCTCGCTCCTACGAGCAGTACTTC. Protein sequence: CASRGGSRSYEQYF.